These 5 T cell receptor beta chains were sequenced from one sample in a study of lymphopenia after photon versus proton radiotherapy. TCRdb's table, derived via immunoSEQ multiplex PCR, lists solely in-frame clones and lacks some. The sample records around 64,000 clones, approximately 86% being singletons. The sequencing used peripheral blood, collected from a patient treated with proton-based radiotherapy. The receptors shown here come from an elderly man with esophageal cancer.

V and J are TRBV29-1 and TRBJ2-1; D is ambiguous. Trimming removed 5 bases at V and 9 bases at J, with 14 bases between. The CDR3 spans 12 residues. Germline CDR1 is SQVTM and CDR2 is ANQGSEA. The CDR3 protein is CSVSDGASEQFF. CDR3 nucleotide sequence: TGCAGCGTTTCTGACGGAGCCAGTGAGCAGTTCTTC.

J is TRBJ2-7 and V is TRBV18; TRBD1 agrees at 10 bases. V trimming: 10 bases; J trimming: 3 bases; junction bases outside the gene matches: 15. Germline CDR1 and CDR2: KGHSH and LQKENI. The CDR3 sequence is 16 residues long. The CDR3 DNA reads TGTGCCAACTCCCTCTTGAGGACAGGGGGTAACTACGAGCAGTACTTC. The encoded protein is CANSLLRTGGNYEQYF.

V gene TRBV19 combines with J gene TRBJ1-1; 8 bases are a match to TRBD1. V lost 6 bases, J lost 5 bases, and 5 bases stayed unmatched. This CDR3 region has 13 residues. Per germline, CDR1 LNHDA and CDR2 SQIVND (reference sequence). The CDR3 spells CASRDRVGTEAFF. The CDR3 nucleotides read TGTGCCAGTAGGGACAGGGTAGGGACTGAAGCTTTCTTT.

The chain uses TRBV4-1 and TRBJ2-1; D is perhaps TRBD1 or TRBD2 (5 bases each). This CDR3 spans 14 amino acids. Germline assignment: CDR1 MGHRA and CDR2 YSYEKL. V lost 8 bases and J lost 2, with 13 bases in between. The CDR3 sequence: CASARGEAYNEQFF. In nucleotides, the CDR3 is TGCGCCAGCGCGAGGGGCGAGGCCTACAATGAGCAGTTCTTC.

The chain has TRBV7-2 and TRBJ1-3, with D uncertain. The CDR3 is 14 amino acids. Germline CDR1 reads SGHTA; CDR2 reads FQGNSA. The V and J ends lost 1 base and 8 bases respectively, with 12 bases between them. The CDR3 DNA is TGTGCCAGCAGCTTAGTAGGCTTGCCGGACACCATATATTTT. It is translated as CASSLVGLPDTIYF.